Each of the 28 T cell receptor beta chains below was sequenced from the same sample in a study of shared clonotypes between healthy human individuals. Libraries were prepared by immunoSEQ multiplex PCR; TCRdb keeps only in-frame clonotypes and omits some of them. The sample has 950,000 to 1,100,000 clones; more than 60% are singletons. Sequenced: memory CD4+ T cells sorted from blood. The sample's subset: CD45RA-negative fraction. The receptor source for this set is a man between 18 and 29 years old in good health.

The chain recombines TRBV5-1 with TRBJ1-3; D gene unclear. CDR1 and CDR2 from the germline V gene are SGHRS and YFSETQ. This CDR3 has 17 amino acids. V lost 4 bases, J lost 2 bases, and 19 bases lay in between. The CDR3 loop is CASSPRGALQTGNTIYF. The CDR3 DNA is TGCGCCAGCAGCCCCCGTGGAGCGTTGCAAACTGGAAACACCATATATTTT.

The rearrangement links TRBV5-1 to TRBJ2-2; a weak D match, TRBD2 (5 bases). This CDR3 is 18 amino acids long. Germline V gene sequence: CDR1 SGHRS, CDR2 YFSETQ. Trimming pared 1 base from V and 3 bases from J, leaving 19 bases between. The CDR3 region is CASSLWPTGSGYTGELFF. The DNA for the CDR3 is TGCGCCAGCAGCTTGTGGCCTACGGGGAGCGGTTACACCGGGGAGCTGTTTTTT.

This rearrangement joins TRBV18 to TRBJ2-2; no reliable D call. Trimming stripped 3 bases from V and 0 bases from J, with 5 bases between. This CDR3 has 14 amino acids. Germline values: CDR1 KGHSH, CDR2 LQKENI. The CDR3: CASSPVSNTGELFF. CDR3 in DNA: TGTGCCAGCTCACCGGTCTCGAACACCGGGGAGCTGTTTTTT.

This rearrangement joins TRBV9 to TRBJ2-2, with D maybe TRBD1 (6 bases). V was pared by 4 bases and J by 4 bases, with 11 bases between. CDR1 and CDR2 (germline): SGDLS, YYNGEE. The CDR3 has 14 amino acids. The CDR3, as DNA: TGTGCCAGCAGCATTCTACAGGGCACCGGGGAGCTGTTTTTT. Protein product: CASSILQGTGELFF.

This sequence joins TRBV18 and TRBJ2-7; maybe TRBD1 (5 bases). The CDR3 length is 15 residues. With 0 bases removed from V and 4 bases from J, the gap between germline ends came to 13 bases. Germline V gene sequence: CDR1 KGHSH, CDR2 LQKENI. The CDR3 is CASSPPVNAGYEQYF. The DNA of the CDR3 is TGTGCCAGCTCACCACCCGTAAATGCAGGGTACGAGCAGTACTTC. The full variable domain, completed using reference TRBV18 and TRBJ2-7, is NAGVMQNPRHLVRRRGQEARLRCSPMKGHSHVYWYRQLPEEGLKFMVYLQKENIIDESGMPKERFSAEFPKEGPSILRIQQVVRGDSAAYFCASSPPVNAGYEQYFGPGTRLTVT.

The CDR3 spells CASRLPPYEQYF. In DNA, the CDR3 is TGTGCCAGCAGACTGCCTCCCTACGAGCAGTACTTC. The chain uses TRBV28 and TRBJ2-7; no reliable D call. This CDR3 has 12 residues. The V gene's germline CDR1 is MDHEN and CDR2 SYDVKM. The V end was cut by 6 bases, the J end by 2 bases, with 8 bases between.

The chain joins TRBV5-1 to TRBJ1-6, with D perhaps matching TRBD1 (6 bases). The CDR3 is made up of 15 amino acids. Deletions cut 1 base from V and 5 bases from J, with 10 bases between. CDR1 is SGHRS and CDR2 is YFSETQ in the germline V gene. For the CDR3, the DNA is TGCGCCAGCAGCTTGTTGGGACAAAATAATTCACCCCTCCACTTT. It translates to CASSLLGQNNSPLHF.

This clone has only one observation. Other DNA variants within this sample encode the same CDR3. CDR3 sequence reads: CASRAGQGDYGYTF. CDR3 DNA sequence: TGTGCCAGCAGAGCGGGACAGGGGGACTATGGCTACACCTTC. The V and J genes are TRBV6-1 and TRBJ1-2; 11 nucleotides align to TRBD1. This CDR3 has 14 residues. V dropped 6 bases and J dropped 3; count of bases not matched to a gene: 3. The germline gives CDR1 MNHNS, CDR2 SASEGT.

Only a few counts were recorded for this clone. The rearrangement joins TRBV5-1 to TRBJ2-6, with 11 positions matching TRBD1. CDR1 is SGHRS and CDR2 is YFSETQ in the germline V gene. V lost 0 bases and J lost 3; bases outside the gene matches: 8. The CDR3 contains 19 residues. DNA of the CDR3: TGCGCCAGCAGCTTGGCCTTAGGACAGGGGGCGCTTGGGGCCAACGTCCTGACTTTC. The encoded protein is CASSLALGQGALGANVLTF.

The chain links TRBV7-2 to TRBJ1-4; weak D call: TRBD1 (5 bases). Germline CDR1 is SGHTA and CDR2 is FQGNSA. V was shortened by 2 bases and J by 0 bases, with 13 bases between the two germline ends. The CDR3 runs to 17 residues. CDR3 DNA: TGTGCCAGCAGCTTACGGGGGACCTTTGCAACTAATGAAAAACTGTTTTTT. The encoded protein is CASSLRGTFATNEKLFF.

About this clone itself: Sequence at one end of the junction differs from germline and may be a read error. This chain uses TRBV5-4 with TRBJ1-2, with D hard to call. This CDR3 region has 13 residues. The germline V gene encodes CDR1 SGHNT and CDR2 YYREEE (reference sequence). In DNA, the CDR3 is TGCGCCAGCAGCCAAGACCTGTTAACTGGGTACACCTTC. Translating gives CASSQDLLTGYTF. Looking up the rest from reference TRBV5-4 and TRBJ1-2 gives the full variable domain: ETGVTQSPTHLIKTRGQQVTLRCSSQSGHNTVSWYQQALGQGPQFIFQYYREEENGRGNFPPRFSGLQFPNYSSELNVNALELDDSALYLCASSQDLLTGYTFGSGTRLTVV.

This clone was recorded many times. This chain links TRBV5-4 with TRBJ1-1; no clear D gene. Germline CDR1 SGHNT, CDR2 YYREEE (reference sequence). Trimming took off 6 bases at V and 3 bases at J, with 6 bases between the two ends. The CDR3 totals 11 residues. The CDR3 DNA reads as TGTGCCAGCACGAGGGACACTGAAGCTTTCTTT. Amino acids: CASTRDTEAFF.

The chain combines TRBV10-3 with TRBJ1-3; tentatively, D is TRBD1 (5 bases). Germline V gene data show CDR1 as ENHRY and CDR2 as SYGVKD. Trimming removed 3 bases at V and 0 bases at J, with 9 bases between. CDR3 size: 15 residues. Written as DNA, the CDR3 is TGTGCCATCAGTGAAGGGGAAAGCTCTGGAAACACCATATATTTT. This sequence encodes CAISEGESSGNTIYF.

There are a few counts of this clone. Within the sample, other DNA sequences also encode this same CDR3. The chain uses TRBV28 and TRBJ2-4, with D perhaps TRBD2 (5 bases). The length of the CDR3 is 14 residues. Trimming cost V 2 bases and J 1 base, with 6 bases left between them. Looked up from germline, CDR1 is MDHEN and CDR2 is SYDVKM. Here the CDR3 reads CASSLGGAKNIQYF. The CDR3 DNA is TGTGCCAGCAGTTTAGGCGGGGCCAAAAACATTCAGTACTTC.

The chain has TRBV7-2 and TRBJ2-7; D is tentatively TRBD1 or TRBD2 (5 bases each). The length of the CDR3 is 15 residues. The germline V gene encodes CDR1 SGHTA and CDR2 FQGNSA. The ends were cut back, 5 bases at V and 6 bases at J, with 20 bases in the middle. The CDR3, as DNA: TGTGCCAGCAGCGCCAGGGCCAGGGCTGGGGGCGAGCAGTACTTC. Translated: CASSARARAGGEQYF.

The chain couples TRBV18 to TRBJ1-1; tentative D call: TRBD1 (6 bases). V lost 4 bases and J lost 1, with 13 bases in between. The germline V gene encodes CDR1 KGHSH and CDR2 LQKENI. This CDR3 region has 15 residues. CDR3 DNA: TGTGCCAGCTCACAGCGACAGGATTCGAACACTGAAGCTTTCTTT. Protein sequence: CASSQRQDSNTEAFF.

This clone has a count of ten or more. This chain joins TRBV7-2 and TRBJ2-1, with TRBD2 matching 11 bases. Trimming cost V 5 bases and J 7 bases; bases outside gene matches: 7. Germline assignment: CDR1 SGHTA and CDR2 FQGNSA. There are 15 residues in the CDR3. The CDR3: CASSLRTSGSNEQFF. The DNA for the CDR3 is TGTGCCAGCAGCCTCCGGACTAGCGGGTCGAATGAGCAGTTCTTC.

In this sample, this clone turned up a few times. The CDR3 DNA follows: TGTGCCAGCAGTCCCCGGACAGGAGCTAACTATGGCTACACCTTC. This codes for CASSPRTGANYGYTF. V gene TRBV6-5 combines with J gene TRBJ1-2; TRBD1 agrees at 7 bases. Germline CDR1 MNHEY, CDR2 SVGAGI. V lost 5 bases and J lost 0; bases outside the gene matches: 6. The CDR3 extends over 15 amino acids.

The rearrangement links TRBV30 to TRBJ2-7; TRBD1 matches 11 bases. The germline CDR1 and CDR2 sequences are GTSNPN and SVGIG (reference sequence). This CDR3 is built from 14 residues. The ends lost 0 bases at V and 5 bases at J; junction bases unmatched: 3. The CDR3 DNA is TGTGCCTGGAGTGTATCGGACAGGGGGCACGAGCAGTACTTC. It encodes CAWSVSDRGHEQYF. Full variable domain (missing parts from reference TRBV30 and TRBJ2-7): SQTIHQWPATLVQPVGSPLSLECTVEGTSNPNLYWYRQAAGRGLQLLFYSVGIGQISSEVPQNLSASRPQDRQFILSSKKLLLSDSGFYLCAWSVSDRGHEQYFGPGTRLTVT.

This clone is a singleton in its sample. This chain connects TRBV29-1 to TRBJ2-3; 8 bases fit TRBD2. The junction had 28 bases not matched to a gene; V was cut back by 4 bases and J by 7 bases. CDR3 length: 20 residues. The germline V gene encodes CDR1 SQVTM and CDR2 ANQGSEA. The CDR3 protein is CSVGPQLSGTGLAGGNTQYF. The CDR3 region has the DNA TGCAGCGTTGGACCACAACTCTCCGGAACTGGCTTGGCGGGAGGAAATACGCAGTATTTT.

The chain is built from TRBV20-1 and TRBJ1-3; D unclear. Trimming stripped 3 bases from V and 8 bases from J, with 8 bases between. Germline CDR1 DFQATT, CDR2 SNEGSKA (reference sequence). The CDR3 is 11 amino acids. This CDR3 is CSARLEDTIYF. CDR3 DNA sequence: TGCAGTGCTAGGTTGGAGGACACCATATATTTT.

The V and J genes are TRBV6-1 and TRBJ1-1, with 9 bases lining up with TRBD1. The CDR3 runs 15 residues. Looked up from germline, CDR1 is MNHNS and CDR2 is SASEGT. The V and J ends lost 3 bases and 11 bases, in that order; junction bases with no gene match: 13. CDR3 bases: TGTGCCAGCAGTGATTGGGGGACAGGGAGAGGGGAGGCTTTCTTT. Its translation is CASSDWGTGRGEAFF.

The chain links TRBV6-1 to TRBJ2-7; 8 nucleotides line up with TRBD2. Trimming took 7 bases from V and 3 from J; bases not matched to a gene: 8. This CDR3 has 14 amino acids. Germline V lookup: CDR1 MNHNS, CDR2 SASEGT. The CDR3 here is CASNSGSQIYEQYF. Here the CDR3 DNA reads TGTGCCAGCAACAGCGGGAGTCAAATCTACGAGCAGTACTTC.

The chain carries TRBV5-1 and TRBJ2-1; a weak D match, TRBD2 (5 bases). V lost 4 bases to trimming and J lost 4 bases, with 9 bases between them. Looked up from germline, CDR1 is SGHRS and CDR2 is YFSETQ. The CDR3 length is 13 residues. The CDR3 loop is CASSKSGYNEQFF. Here the CDR3 DNA reads TGCGCCAGCAGCAAATCGGGGTACAATGAGCAGTTCTTC.

V gene TRBV30 combines with J gene TRBJ2-5; D gene ambiguous. The J call may be wrong; the DNA end is better matched by TRBJ2-7. Germline CDR1 and CDR2: GTSNPN and SVGIG (reference sequence). The CDR3 sequence is 13 residues long. The CDR3 sequence: CAWSIRVAYEQYF. In nucleotides, the CDR3 is TGTGCCTGGAGCATAAGGGTGGCCTACGAGCAGTACTTC.

The chain is built from TRBV18 and TRBJ2-7, with 11 bases aligning to TRBD1. Germline CDR1 is KGHSH and CDR2 is LQKENI. Trimming at V came to 5 bases and at J to 6 bases, leaving 3 bases not matched to a gene. There are 13 residues in the CDR3. The CDR3 bases are TGTGCCAGCTCAAGGGACAGGGGGGTCGAGCAGTACTTC. It specifies CASSRDRGVEQYF.

The gene calls are TRBV7-2 and TRBJ2-7, with TRBD2 matching 9 bases. Germline V lookup: CDR1 SGHTA, CDR2 FQGNSA. V lost 1 base to trimming and J lost 4 bases; unmatched junction nucleotides: 5. The CDR3 extends over 15 amino acids. In DNA form, the CDR3 reads TGTGCCAGCAGCTTAGGGACTAGCGTAATATACGAGCAGTACTTC. Protein product: CASSLGTSVIYEQYF.

This clone occurred a few times. The rearrangement links TRBV9 to TRBJ2-3; 11 nucleotides align to TRBD2. This CDR3 spans 16 amino acids. Germline V gene sequence: CDR1 SGDLS, CDR2 YYNGEE. Trimming cost V 1 base and J 2 bases; bases outside gene matches: 3. CDR3 in amino acids: CASSVTSGGFTDTQYF. CDR3 DNA: TGTGCCAGCAGCGTAACTAGCGGGGGCTTCACAGATACGCAGTATTTT.